The 11 T cell receptor beta chains below all came from one sample that was sequenced in a study of regulatory T cells in long-lasting Graves disease (dated by TCRdb to the early 2020s). The receptor library was made with multiplex PCR. The run used an Illumina HiSeq 4000. CDR3 regions were amplified by Arm-PCR with iRepertoire HTBI primers to construct TCR beta libraries. TCRdb applied fastp at Q25 and MiXCR to the public reads, then kept only in-frame beta chains. Identical CDR3 proteins give one entry, which carries the most common genes and DNA. The sample data list hundreds of thousands of distinct CDR3 sequences, and 20% to 25% of these were observed just once. The ten biggest clones cover over 6% of the sample. The meaning of the sample's time point label: persistent/refractory GD, antithyroid drugs over 5 years with positive TRAb. RNA was extracted from PBMCs in TRIzol for both TCR sequencing and RNA sequencing.

The specimen was peripheral blood mononuclear cells (PBMCs), collected when the disease was refractory, from a patient treated with antithyroid drugs. The receptor set was obtained from a female donor with Graves disease.

The J gene is TRBJ2-3, the V gene TRBV29-1; no clear D gene. The CDR3 has 12 amino acids. The germline V gene has CDR1 SQVTM and CDR2 ANQGSEA. V lost 0 bases to trimming and J lost 10 bases, with 11 bases between them. The CDR3 protein is CSVEEDRGSQYF. The DNA for the CDR3 is TGCAGCGTTGAAGAGGACCGTGGCTCGCAGTATTTT.

The chain links TRBV4-1 to TRBJ1-6; perhaps TRBD1 as D (5 bases). Germline V CDR1 and CDR2: MGHRA, YSYEKL. The ends were cut back, 1 base at V and 8 bases at J, with 12 bases in the middle. This CDR3 contains 15 residues. CDR3 in amino acids: CASSQVQVYDSPLHF. Written as DNA, the CDR3 is TGCGCCAGCAGCCAAGTACAGGTTTATGATTCACCCCTCCACTTT.

The chain combines TRBV3-1 with TRBJ1-5, with D tentatively TRBD1 (5 bases). V dropped 3 bases and J dropped 4 bases, with 13 bases sitting between them. Germline CDR1 LGHDT, CDR2 YNNKEL (reference sequence). The CDR3 spans 15 residues. The CDR3 DNA reads as TGTGCCAGCAGCCACGGGGACGCCCCTAATCAGCCCCAGCATTTT. It encodes CASSHGDAPNQPQHF.

The chain employs TRBV7-2 and TRBJ2-7; 13 bases align to TRBD2. The CDR3 covers 17 residues. V lost 3 bases and J lost 2; bases outside the gene matches: 7. CDR1 SGHTA and CDR2 FQGNSA come from the germline V gene. The CDR3: CASSFTSGRAVAYEQYF. The CDR3 region has the DNA TGTGCCAGCAGCTTCACTAGCGGGAGGGCCGTGGCCTACGAGCAGTACTTC. Combining the CDR3 with reference TRBV7-2 and TRBJ2-7 gives the whole variable domain GAGVSQSPSNKVTEKGKDVELRCDPISGHTALYWYRQSLGQGLEFLIYFQGNSAPDKSGLPSDRFSAERTGGSVSTLTIQRTQQEDSAVYLCASSFTSGRAVAYEQYFGPGTRLTVT.

The sample holds many counts of this clonotype. This rearrangement joins TRBV28 to TRBJ1-2; D is unresolved. Germline CDR1 is MDHEN and CDR2 is SYDVKM. V lost 6 bases to trimming and J lost 7 bases, with 12 bases between them. This CDR3 is 12 amino acids long. CDR3: CASSPPGSGYTF. The CDR3 region has the DNA TGTGCCAGCAGCCCCCCGGGAAGTGGCTACACCTTC.

This clonotype was seen repeatedly, ten times or more. The chain uses TRBV28 and TRBJ1-2; 11 nucleotides match TRBD1. Germline loops: CDR1 MDHEN, CDR2 SYDVKM. The V and J ends lost 4 bases and 8 bases, in that order; junction bases with no gene match: 9. The CDR3 is 15 amino acids. CDR3 residues: CASSSGQGAPRGYTF. The CDR3, as DNA: TGTGCCAGCAGTTCTGGACAGGGGGCGCCTCGGGGCTACACCTTC.

The table lists this clonotype with many counts. This chain connects TRBV28 to TRBJ1-4; D remains unclear. The CDR3 is 14 amino acids. V shed 5 bases and J shed 6 bases, with 13 bases lying between them. Germline CDR1 reads MDHEN; CDR2 reads SYDVKM. CDR3 bases: TGTGCCAGCAGTGTCCGGGGTGGGGATGAAAAACTGTTTTTT. Its protein product is CASSVRGGDEKLFF.

This clonotype was found many times. The CDR3 DNA sequence: TGCAGTGCTAGAGATCCTAGCCGCTTGGGCTCCTACGAGCAGTACTTC. It encodes CSARDPSRLGSYEQYF. The chain carries TRBV20-1 and TRBJ2-7; D is possibly TRBD2 (5 bases). Looked up from germline, CDR1 is DFQATT and CDR2 is SNEGSKA (reference sequence). V shed 0 bases and J shed 0 bases, with 15 bases lying between them. This CDR3 has 16 residues.

This clonotype appeared many times. The gene calls are TRBV5-1 and TRBJ1-2, with 7 bases matching TRBD1. The germline V gene has CDR1 SGHRS and CDR2 YFSETQ. The CDR3 extends over 15 amino acids. V dropped 0 bases and J dropped 1; count of bases not matched to a gene: 3. The CDR3 loop is CASSLAQGDNYGYTF. Written as DNA, the CDR3 is TGCGCCAGCAGCTTGGCCCAGGGGGATAACTATGGCTACACCTTC. The complete variable domain, with remaining parts taken from reference TRBV5-1 and TRBJ1-2, reads KAGVTQTPRYLIKTRGQQVTLSCSPISGHRSVSWYQQTPGQGLQFLFEYFSETQRNKGNFPGRFSGRQFSNSRSEMNVSTLELGDSALYLCASSLAQGDNYGYTFGSGTRLTVV.

For this clonotype: One end of the junction varies from germline; a read error may be responsible. The genes are TRBV27 and TRBJ2-1; 9 nucleotides agree with TRBD2. Germline CDR1 is MNHEY and CDR2 is SMNVEV (reference sequence). This CDR3 contains 15 residues. CDR3 in amino acids: CASSQLAGTYNKQFF. Written as DNA, the CDR3 is TGTGCCAGCAGCCAACTAGCGGGCACCTACAATAAGCAGTTCTTC.

This clonotype came up many times. The chain joins TRBV12-3 or TRBV12-4 to TRBJ1-2; D remains unclear. Trimming removed 3 bases from V and 3 bases from J, with 8 bases in between. The CDR3 is made up of 13 amino acids. The CDR3, as DNA: TGTGCCAGCAGTTTGGGTGCCTACTATGGCTACACCTTC. Protein: CASSLGAYYGYTF.